The 21 T cell receptor beta chains below come from one sample, sequenced in a study of T-cell memory formation after mild COVID-19. TCRdb reprocessed the 5' RACE reads with MiXCR, giving one entry per CDR3 protein. The table records 250,000 to 350,000 distinct CDR3 sequences, roughly 16% of them present only once. The material sequenced was PBMCs or a T cell subset sorted from them (not recorded which). These receptor sequences come from a man aged 18 to 30 who had mild COVID-19 (a few samples of this study predate the infection). Cell type and time point are not known.

In its sample, this clonotype was seen a few times. The V gene is TRBV5-1, the J gene TRBJ1-1; D remains unclear. The CDR3 length is 13 residues. V was cut by 1 base and J by 5 bases, with 9 bases left in between. Germline lookup yields CDR1 SGHRS and CDR2 YFSETQ. CDR3 sequence (DNA): TGCGCCAGCAGCTTGTTCGGGCAGACTGAAGCTTTCTTT. Translation: CASSLFGQTEAFF.

V and J are TRBV5-6 and TRBJ2-5; D could derive from TRBD1 or TRBD2 (5 bases each). CDR3 length: 14 residues. CDR1 is SGHDT, CDR2 YYEEEE, per germline. The V end lost 4 bases, the J end lost 6 bases, and 16 bases lay between the germline ends. The CDR3 is CASSLRDHGQTQYF. CDR3 nucleotides: TGTGCCAGCAGCCTCCGGGACCACGGCCAGACCCAGTACTTC.

This clonotype was observed many times. V is TRBV6-6 and J is TRBJ2-7, with D perhaps matching TRBD1 (6 bases). The germline V gene encodes CDR1 MNHNY and CDR2 SVGAGI (reference sequence). This CDR3 has 15 residues. Trimming took off 0 bases at V and 2 bases at J, with 11 bases between the two ends. The CDR3 sequence is CASSYSRTAAYEQYF. CDR3 DNA sequence: TGTGCCAGCAGTTACTCGAGGACAGCGGCCTACGAGCAGTACTTC.

This clonotype was detected ten times or more. V and J are TRBV7-9 and TRBJ2-7, with D possibly TRBD1 on 6 matching bases. Trimming took 4 bases from V and 5 from J, leaving 9 bases between them. The CDR3 is 12 residues long. Germline V gene data show CDR1 as SEHNR and CDR2 as FQNEAQ (reference sequence). The CDR3 region is CASSSGGHEQYV. The CDR3 region has the DNA TGTGCCAGCAGCTCTGGGGGCCACGAGCAGTACGTC.

V gene TRBV29-1 combines with J gene TRBJ2-7, with 8 bases identical to TRBD2. Losses at the gene ends were 6 bases for V and 3 bases for J; bases not matched to a gene: 1. There are 11 residues in the CDR3. Looked up from germline, CDR1 is SQVTM and CDR2 is ANQGSEA. This CDR3 reads CSVSGGYEQYF. DNA of the CDR3: TGCAGCGTGAGCGGGGGCTACGAGCAGTACTTC.

Concerning this clonotype itself: A clone one base away is much larger, so this may be a read error. V and J are TRBV5-1 and TRBJ2-3; D remains ambiguous. The CDR3 length is 12 residues. Germline values: CDR1 SGHRS, CDR2 YFSETQ. V shed 2 bases and J shed 4 bases, with 5 bases lying between them. The CDR3 region has the DNA TGCGCCAGCAGCTTCAACGCAGATACGCAGTATTTT. Amino acids: CASSFNADTQYF.

The chain employs TRBV20-1 and TRBJ1-6; perhaps TRBD1 as D (6 bases). V was cut by 6 bases and J by 7 bases, with 16 bases left in between. Germline values: CDR1 DFQATT, CDR2 SNEGSKA (reference sequence). The CDR3 runs to 14 residues. CDR3 nucleotide sequence: TGCAGTGCAAGGCCTACAGGGAGGAATTCACCCCTCCACTTT. Translated: CSARPTGRNSPLHF.

V usage is TRBV10-3 and J usage is TRBJ2-4; TRBD2 is a possible D gene (5 bases). The CDR3 has 18 residues. Germline CDR1 and CDR2: ENHRY and SYGVKD. V lost 2 bases to trimming and J lost 1 base, with 18 bases between them. CDR3 bases: TGTGCCATCAGTGAGGGCAGCCCGACTTCTAGCGCCAAAAACATTCAGTACTTC. Amino acids: CAISEGSPTSSAKNIQYF.

This clonotype has a handful of counts. V and J are TRBV7-8 and TRBJ2-1; D perhaps matches TRBD2 (5 bases). The CDR3 covers 15 residues. Looked up from germline, CDR1 is SGHVS and CDR2 is FQNEAQ. Deletions cut 0 bases from V and 5 bases from J, with 11 bases between. CDR3 amino acids: CASSLAEAGDNEQFF. Written as DNA, the CDR3 is TGTGCCAGCAGCTTAGCGGAGGCTGGAGACAATGAGCAGTTCTTC.

CDR3 bases: TGTGCCAGCAGTGAAGCGCTTTGGGAGAGCCATCAGCCCCAGCATTTT. Protein product: CASSEALWESHQPQHF. The chain is built from TRBV2 and TRBJ1-5; D remains ambiguous. The germline V gene has CDR1 SNHLY and CDR2 FYNNEI. There are 16 residues in the CDR3. Trimming cost V 0 bases and J 5 bases, with 14 bases left between them. Together with reference TRBV2 and TRBJ1-5, the CDR3 gives the full variable domain: EPEVTQTPSHQVTQMGQEVILRCVPISNHLYFYWYRQILGQKVEFLVSFYNNEISEKSEIFDDQFSVERPDGSNFTLKIRSTKLEDSAMYFCASSEALWESHQPQHFGDGTRLSIL.

CDR3 region: CASSFGGQAQETQYF. CDR3 in DNA: TGTGCCAGCAGTTTTGGCGGACAGGCCCAAGAGACCCAGTACTTC. This chain uses TRBV12-3 or TRBV12-4 with TRBJ2-5, with 7 bases aligning to TRBD1. Unmatched junction bases numbered 5, after V lost 3 bases and J lost 1 base. This CDR3 spans 15 amino acids.

The chain couples TRBV5-1 to TRBJ1-6, with D hard to call. V lost 0 bases and J lost 7, with 5 bases in between. The CDR3 totals 13 residues. CDR1 is SGHRS and CDR2 is YFSETQ in the germline V gene. CDR3 nucleotide sequence: TGCGCCAGCAGCTTGGATCGGAATTCACCCCTCCACTTT. Translating gives CASSLDRNSPLHF.

This clonotype was detected only a few times. The rearrangement joins TRBV4-1 to TRBJ2-4; D gene ambiguous. The CDR3 spans 16 residues. Per the germline V gene, CDR1 is MGHRA and CDR2 is YSYEKL. V gave up 1 base and J gave up 4 bases, with 14 bases separating them. This CDR3 reads CASSQVGQGSKNIQYF. DNA for the CDR3: TGCGCCAGCAGCCAAGTGGGCCAAGGGTCAAAAAACATTCAGTACTTC.

This chain links TRBV18 with TRBJ2-5; TRBD1 aligns across 7 bases. V was pared by 6 bases and J by 1 base, with 5 bases of the junction left unmatched. The length of the CDR3 is 14 residues. The germline CDR1 and CDR2 sequences are KGHSH and LQKENI. In nucleotides, the CDR3 is TGTGCCAGCTCGCCGGACAGGACCCAAGAGACCCAGTACTTC. It translates to CASSPDRTQETQYF.

This clonotype was seen a handful of times. The chain recombines TRBV5-1 with TRBJ2-1; D is undetermined. CDR1 and CDR2 from the germline V gene are SGHRS and YFSETQ. V lost 5 bases and J 5 bases, leaving 11 bases between the germline ends. This CDR3 spans 13 amino acids. CDR3 amino acids: CASSSDWHNEQFF. Here the CDR3 DNA reads TGCGCCAGCAGTTCCGACTGGCACAATGAGCAGTTCTTC.

Only a few counts were recorded for this clonotype. CDR3 region: CASNPGDVGEDTQYF. Here the CDR3 DNA reads TGTGCCAGCAACCCGGGCGATGTTGGGGAAGATACGCAGTATTTT. V is TRBV9 and J is TRBJ2-3; unclear D gene. The germline CDR1 and CDR2 sequences are SGDLS and YYNGEE. Trimming removed 6 bases at V and 5 bases at J, with 19 bases between. CDR3 length: 15 residues.

CDR3 region: CASSYSIGQGSEKLFF. Here the CDR3 DNA reads TGTGCCAGCAGTTACTCGATCGGGCAGGGGAGTGAAAAACTGTTTTTT. The J gene is TRBJ1-4, the V gene TRBV6-5, with a possible D match to TRBD1 (6 bases). Trimming pared 0 bases from V and 7 bases from J, leaving 15 bases between. Germline V gives CDR1 MNHEY, CDR2 SVGAGI. CDR3 length equals 16 residues.

The V gene is TRBV28, the J gene TRBJ2-3, with TRBD1 matching 8 bases. The germline V gene encodes CDR1 MDHEN and CDR2 SYDVKM. Trimming cost V 8 bases and J 1 base; bases outside gene matches: 5. The CDR3 runs 14 residues. In DNA form, the CDR3 reads TGTGCCAGCCGGGTGGGACAGGGCACAGATACGCAGTATTTT. This sequence encodes CASRVGQGTDTQYF.

This clonotype has only a few counts. This CDR3 is CASSFRQTTDTQYF. In nucleotides, the CDR3 is TGTGCCAGCAGTTTCAGACAGACCACAGATACGCAGTATTTT. The chain joins TRBV28 to TRBJ2-3, with D possibly TRBD1 on 5 matching bases. Trimming removed 3 bases at V and 2 bases at J, with 9 bases between. The CDR3 spans 14 residues. Germline V gene sequence: CDR1 MDHEN, CDR2 SYDVKM.

V gene TRBV20-1 combines with J gene TRBJ1-1; TRBD1 matches 8 bases. Germline CDR1 and CDR2: DFQATT and SNEGSKA (reference sequence). This CDR3 is built from 12 residues. The CDR3 region is CRVTGDNTEAFF. The CDR3 DNA reads as TGCAGGGTGACAGGGGATAATACTGAAGCTTTCTTT.

In this sample, this clonotype turned up many times. The gene calls are TRBV5-1 and TRBJ2-5, with 10 bases fitting TRBD2. The CDR3 runs 15 residues. V was pared by 2 bases and J by 4 bases, with 5 bases of the junction left unmatched. CDR1 is SGHRS and CDR2 is YFSETQ in the germline V gene. The CDR3 loop reads CASSFSGGALETQYF. CDR3 coding DNA: TGCGCCAGCAGCTTCAGCGGGGGGGCCTTAGAGACCCAGTACTTC.